This T cell receptor (beta chain) is drawn from a study of cytomegalovirus exposure and HLA in healthy donors. The study's findings and limits: Researchers reported in a later analysis that a missense DCLRE1C variant was tied to TCR beta V- and J-gene trimming. Accurate prediction of HLA-A and HLA-B alleles (for most subjects) was reportedly achieved from TCR beta sequences. The authors later found HLA-associated TCR beta chains more clonally expanded than equally common others.

A remark on this clone: Its target is unknown.

It was with 60 Vbeta and 13 Jbeta primers that the PCR ran. TCRdb's copy holds only in-frame clones and misses some; the assay was immunoSEQ multiplex PCR. The table shows about 130,000 clones, with under 85% occurring only once. The CDR3 totals 14 residues. Trimming removed 4 bases from V and 3 bases from J, with 9 bases in between. Germline V gene lookup returns CDR1 LNHNV and CDR2 YYDKDF (reference sequence). The chain joins TRBV15 to TRBJ2-2; D remains unclear. The receptor comes from a boy aged 5 to 17 in good health and CMV-seronegative. Sequencing was carried out using PBMCs. The CDR3 spells CATSILAHTGELFF. CDR3 coding DNA: TGTGCCACCAGCATTTTAGCTCACACCGGGGAGCTGTTTTTT.